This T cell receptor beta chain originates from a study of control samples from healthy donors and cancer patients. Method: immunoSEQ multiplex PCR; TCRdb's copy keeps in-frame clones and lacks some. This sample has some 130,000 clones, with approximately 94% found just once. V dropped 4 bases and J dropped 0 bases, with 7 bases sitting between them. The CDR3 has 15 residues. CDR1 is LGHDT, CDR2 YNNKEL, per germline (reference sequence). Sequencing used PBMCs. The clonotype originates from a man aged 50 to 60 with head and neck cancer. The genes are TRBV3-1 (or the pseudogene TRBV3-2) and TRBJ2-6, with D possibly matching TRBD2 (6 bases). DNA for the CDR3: TGTGCCAGCAGCCTGGGGGGCTCTGGGGCCAACGTCCTGACTTTC. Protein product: CASSLGGSGANVLTF.